Sequencing of this TCR beta chain was carried out in a study of CD4 T cells in relation to SARS-CoV-2 and coronaviruses. Study-wide background: Of the patients, 7 or 8 were male, a few female, two Hispanic.

The assay was immunoSEQ multiplex PCR, and TCRdb's table has in-frame clones only and misses some. The data hold around 35,000 clones, with 70% to 90% observed a single time. Broader study findings: In around two thirds of donors, memory CD4+ clonotypes crossrecognized SARS-CoV-2 and at least one common cold coronavirus spike.

On this clone: The antigen remains undetermined.

The CDR3 consists of 15 residues. Trimming took off 0 bases at V and 6 bases at J, with 12 bases between the two ends. Germline V lookup: CDR1 MRHNA, CDR2 SNTAGT. Input material: memory CD4+ T cells from PBMCs. The J gene is TRBJ1-5, the V gene TRBV6-4; the D is unclear. The origin of this receptor is an adult with COVID-19. The CDR3 DNA follows: TGTGCCAGCAGTGACTCGCCTGGTTCCGGTCAGCCCCAGCATTTT. As protein: CASSDSPGSGQPQHF.